The text below deals with one T cell receptor beta chain. The target antigen is unknown. Other DNA sequences in this specimen translate into the identical CDR3. The sample comes from a study of shared clonotypes between healthy human individuals. Deletions cut 5 bases from V and 0 bases from J, with 3 bases between. Per germline, CDR1 SNHLY and CDR2 FYNNEI. The CDR3 consists of 12 residues. Findings of the study overall: Among donors, the sharing of clonotypes was expected to be influenced by sequencing depth. Blood alone was sampled, and tissue repertoires likely differ.

Study processing details: ImmunoSEQ supplied junction-only sequences lacking quality scores, so filtering was different. The protocol was immunoSEQ multiplex PCR, while the TCRdb copy is restricted to in-frame clones and leaves out a portion. V and J calls and clone size follow that table, whereas D and trimming were derived from the DNA. The table records 2,500,000 or so clones, 80% to 95% of them present only once. The sequence was collected from a man aged 18-30 years in good health. Some clones in this sample may be carry-over from other donors' samples. This chain uses TRBV2 with TRBJ2-3; D not resolved. The specimen sequenced was naive CD4+ T cells from PBMCs. Subset: CD45RA+ positively selected. CDR3 bases: TGTGCCAGCAGTATTAGCACAGATACGCAGTATTTT. Its translation: CASSISTDTQYF.